This T cell receptor beta chain is from a study of technical replicates of blood from a handful of donors. TCRdb's copy holds only in-frame clones and misses some; the assay was immunoSEQ multiplex PCR. Of around 80,000 clones in the sample, roughly 94% are singletons; the top ten hold about 0.39%. Germline V gives CDR1 KGHSH, CDR2 LQKENI. V gave up 2 bases and J gave up 0 bases, with 13 bases separating them. The CDR3 runs to 16 residues. This clone turned up a few times. Specimen: T cells isolated from PBMCs. The V call is TRBV18, the J call TRBJ1-1; the D is unclear. The clonotype originates from a human donor in good health. CDR3 DNA sequence: TGTGCCAGCTCACCAGCGAAGCGACTCATGAACACTGAAGCTTTCTTT. Translation: CASSPAKRLMNTEAFF.